Below are 10 T cell receptor beta chains sequenced from a single sample in a study of T cell changes during pregnancy in multiple sclerosis. Produced via immunoSEQ multiplex PCR; TCRdb's table is partial and in-frame only. Here the sample spans over 50,000 clones, approximately 90% being singletons. The starting material was peripheral blood, obtained in the first trimester of pregnancy. The receptors stem from a female donor in good health, enrolled as a control in a pregnancy study.

The chain links TRBV7-9 to TRBJ1-5; the D is unclear. CDR1 and CDR2 from the germline V gene are SEHNR and FQNEAQ (reference sequence). The CDR3 totals 14 residues. V lost 0 bases, J lost 2 bases, and 5 bases lay in between. The chain's CDR3 is CASSLAGGNQPQHF. The CDR3 DNA sequence: TGTGCCAGCAGCTTAGCCGGAGGCAATCAGCCCCAGCATTTT.

J is TRBJ1-6 and V is TRBV2; 9 nucleotides agree with TRBD1. CDR3 size: 19 residues. Germline V gene lookup returns CDR1 SNHLY and CDR2 FYNNEI. The ends lost 2 bases at V and 9 bases at J; junction bases unmatched: 17. CDR3 sequence: CASSERTGDRAEGGSPLHF. CDR3 sequence (DNA): TGTGCCAGCAGTGAACGAACGGGGGACAGGGCGGAAGGTGGTTCACCCCTCCACTTT.

The chain recombines TRBV6-5 with TRBJ2-2, with 8 bases fitting TRBD1. CDR1 is MNHEY and CDR2 is SVGAGI in the germline V gene. With 5 bases clipped from V and 0 bases from J, the junction kept 2 bases outside the gene matches. CDR3 length: 15 amino acids. CDR3 protein: CASSRTGPNTGELFF. CDR3 coding DNA: TGTGCCAGCAGTCGGACAGGGCCGAACACCGGGGAGCTGTTTTTT.

The gene calls are TRBV7-9 and TRBJ2-7, with D possibly TRBD2 on 6 matching bases. With 4 bases removed from V and 3 bases from J, the gap between germline ends came to 22 bases. The CDR3 covers 17 residues. The germline gives CDR1 SEHNR, CDR2 FQNEAQ (reference sequence). The CDR3 nucleotides are TGTGCCAGCAGCTCTGCCCGGGGACTTCATGCGGGCTACGAGCAGTACTTC. Its translation: CASSSARGLHAGYEQYF.

The rearrangement uses TRBV9 and TRBJ2-1; 9 bases agree with TRBD2. Germline CDR1 SGDLS, CDR2 YYNGEE. V dropped 4 bases and J dropped 8; count of bases not matched to a gene: 10. The CDR3 runs to 15 residues. The CDR3 DNA sequence: TGTGCCAGCAGCCCTCGGGTAGCGGGGGAGGATGAGCAGTTCTTC. Its translation is CASSPRVAGEDEQFF.

The V and J genes are TRBV19 and TRBJ1-2; no definite D call. The germline V gene has CDR1 LNHDA and CDR2 SQIVND (reference sequence). Trimming left V 6 bases short and J 8 bases short, with 10 bases between. This CDR3 has 11 residues. The CDR3 region has the DNA TGTGCCAGTAGGGAGTCTCTAGGCTACACCTTC. It specifies CASRESLGYTF.

This chain joins TRBV5-1 and TRBJ2-1; 8 nucleotides agree with TRBD2. Looked up from germline, CDR1 is SGHRS and CDR2 is YFSETQ. This CDR3 comprises 13 residues. Losses at the gene ends were 4 bases for V and 4 bases for J; bases not matched to a gene: 1. DNA of the CDR3: TGCGCCAGCAGCCGGGGGGGATACAATGAGCAGTTCTTC. It encodes CASSRGGYNEQFF.

The chain is built from TRBV30 and TRBJ2-3; the match to TRBD1 covers 8 bases. CDR3 length: 15 residues. V was pared by 1 base and J by 3 bases, with 6 bases of the junction left unmatched. The germline V gene has CDR1 GTSNPN and CDR2 SVGIG (reference sequence). For the CDR3, the DNA is TGTGCCTGGAGTGGGACAGGGTGGGGGACAGATACGCAGTATTTT. This gives the protein CAWSGTGWGTDTQYF. Using reference TRBV30 and TRBJ2-3 for the parts outside the CDR3, the full variable domain is SQTIHQWPATLVQPVGSPLSLECTVEGTSNPNLYWYRQAAGRGLQLLFYSVGIGQISSEVPQNLSASRPQDRQFILSSKKLLLSDSGFYLCAWSGTGWGTDTQYFGPGTRLTVL.

This clone occurred once. V and J are TRBV5-4 and TRBJ2-5; 14 nucleotides agree with TRBD2. J was trimmed by 2 bases and V by 4 bases; bases with no gene match: 7. In germline, CDR1 is SGHNT, CDR2 YYREEE (reference sequence). The CDR3 extends over 17 amino acids. CDR3 loop: CASSRLAGGDPQETQYF. CDR3 in DNA: TGTGCCAGCAGCCGACTAGCGGGGGGGGACCCACAAGAGACCCAGTACTTC.

The chain recombines TRBV5-1 with TRBJ2-1; D might be TRBD2 (6 bases). Germline CDR1 reads SGHRS; CDR2 reads YFSETQ. V lost 1 base, J lost 9 bases, and 14 bases lay in between. The CDR3 loop spans 14 amino acids. The CDR3 nucleotides are TGCGCCAGCAGCTTGAGTGACGGGGGAGGTGAGCAGTTCTTC. It specifies CASSLSDGGGEQFF.